This TCR beta chain was obtained from a study of blood T cell repertoires in COVID-19. Study details: Both acute and convalescent COVID-19 samples were obtained from the United States, Italy and Spain. The analysed material was cDNA or gDNA that came from T cells, B-cell-depleted T cells, or PBMCs.

The Seattle site enrolled patients during active infection and followed them longitudinally. Original methodology: Amplification from reference gene primers served as the basis for estimated nucleated cell counts. Using immunoSEQ multiplex PCR, the repertoire was profiled, and TCRdb retains in-frame clones only, with some absent. That table gives V, J and clone size, and the DNA gave D and trimming. Among a few hundred thousand clones listed, about 85% were seen once. Germline V CDR1 and CDR2: KGHSH, LQKENI. Trimming shortened V by 4 bases and J by 6 bases, and 12 bases separated the two germline ends. The CDR3 is 13 residues long. This clone was found many times.

What was sequenced was peripheral blood. The TCR sequence derives from a human donor with COVID-19, enrolled during active disease. The donor label of this sample is uncertain. The genes are TRBV18 and TRBJ1-1; D perhaps matches TRBD1 (5 bases). The CDR3 bases are TGTGCCAGCTCACAAGGGGTCATTGCTGAAGCTTTCTTT. Translated: CASSQGVIAEAFF.